The 31 T cell receptor beta chains in this list originate from one sample, sequenced in a study of cytomegalovirus exposure and HLA in healthy donors. Amplification used 60 Vbeta primers and 13 Jbeta primers. Here immunoSEQ multiplex PCR was the method, and the copy in TCRdb shows in-frame clones only, minus some. The table has 55,000 to 80,000 clones, around 63% seen once; the top ten hold 2% to 2.5%. The source material was PBMCs. These receptor sequences come from a woman in her twenties or thirties in good health and CMV-seronegative.

The CDR3 is CASSLDPGLLIGNEQFF. The CDR3 coding sequence is TGCGCCAGCAGCTTGGATCCGGGACTTTTAATCGGCAATGAGCAGTTCTTC. The chain joins TRBV5-1 to TRBJ2-1; D is perhaps TRBD2 (6 bases). This CDR3 is 17 amino acids long. Per the germline V gene, CDR1 is SGHRS and CDR2 is YFSETQ. Trimming removed 0 bases at V and 6 bases at J, with 19 bases between.

This clone has only a few counts. The chain couples TRBV7-2 to TRBJ1-4, with D tentatively TRBD1 (5 bases). Trimming left V 5 bases short and J 4 bases short, with 20 bases between. CDR1 and CDR2 from the germline V gene are SGHTA and FQGNSA. This CDR3 comprises 17 residues. In DNA, the CDR3 is TGTGCCAGCAGCCTCCGGGCGCAGGGTCGAGGTAATGAAAAACTGTTTTTT. Amino acid sequence: CASSLRAQGRGNEKLFF.

This chain uses TRBV19 with TRBJ2-5; the D gene is possibly TRBD1 (5 bases). From germline, CDR1 is LNHDA and CDR2 SQIVND (reference sequence). This CDR3 contains 15 residues. Trimming pared 3 bases from V and 5 bases from J, leaving 16 bases between. The CDR3 DNA reads TGTGCCAGTAGTATCGGGCAGGGCCCTTTGGAGACCCAGTACTTC. Protein sequence: CASSIGQGPLETQYF.

The rearrangement uses TRBV7-6 and TRBJ2-4; 7 bases fit TRBD2. This CDR3 region has 17 residues. Germline V gene sequence: CDR1 SGHVS, CDR2 FNYEAQ. Trimming at V came to 2 bases and at J to 1 base, leaving 8 bases not matched to a gene. The CDR3 loop is CASSLRSGSGAKNIQYF. Written as DNA, the CDR3 is TGTGCCAGCAGCTTAAGGTCTGGTAGCGGGGCCAAAAACATTCAGTACTTC.

As to this clone: Sequence at one end of the junction differs from germline and may be a read error. V and J are TRBV5-4 and TRBJ1-2; possibly TRBD1 for D (6 bases). This CDR3 is 13 amino acids long. Germline assignment: CDR1 SGHNT and CDR2 YYREEE (reference sequence). The DNA of the CDR3 is TGTGCCAGCAGTTTGGCGGGGGGCGATGGCTACACCTTC. The encoded protein is CASSLAGGDGYTF. Variable domain in full (rest from reference TRBV5-4 and TRBJ1-2): ETGVTQSPTHLIKTRGQQVTLRCSSQSGHNTVSWYQQALGQGPQFIFQYYREEENGRGNFPPRFSGLQFPNYSSELNVNALELDDSALYLCASSLAGGDGYTFGSGTRLTVV.

This chain joins TRBV10-1 and TRBJ2-3; 8 bases align to TRBD2. Trimming removed 6 bases from V and 4 bases from J; junction bases left unmatched: 3. The germline V gene has CDR1 WNHNN and CDR2 SYGVQD (reference sequence). The CDR3 extends over 13 amino acids. In DNA, the CDR3 is TGCGCCAGCAGGGAAGCGGGGGCAGATACGCAGTATTTT. This gives the protein CASREAGADTQYF.

This clone showed up just a few times. The chain combines TRBV4-2 with TRBJ2-7, with 7 bases lining up with TRBD1. From germline, CDR1 is LGHNA and CDR2 YNFKEQ. The CDR3 length is 14 residues. V was clipped by 5 bases and J by 5 bases; unmatched bases: 9. CDR3 sequence (DNA): TGTGCCAGCAGCTACCGACAGGGCCAAGACGAGCAGTACTTC. It is translated as CASSYRQGQDEQYF.

The chain carries TRBV29-1 and TRBJ1-6; D is perhaps TRBD1 (6 bases). This CDR3 spans 14 amino acids. CDR1 SQVTM and CDR2 ANQGSEA come from the germline V gene. The V and J ends lost 5 bases and 5 bases respectively, with 13 bases between them. The CDR3 DNA is TGCAGCGTTCGGACAGACTTTGATAATTCACCCCTCCACTTT. Translating it yields CSVRTDFDNSPLHF.

The sample holds a few counts of this clone. The rearrangement joins TRBV7-3 to TRBJ2-1, with 8 bases lining up with TRBD2. The germline V gene has CDR1 SGHTA and CDR2 FQGTGA. J was trimmed by 0 bases and V by 5 bases; bases with no gene match: 15. CDR3 length: 19 residues. CDR3 protein: CASSPRGVGGSSSYNEQFF. As DNA, the CDR3 is TGTGCCAGCAGCCCGCGGGGGGTGGGGGGGAGCAGCTCCTACAATGAGCAGTTCTTC.

About this clone itself: Mismatch with germline at one junction end may stem from a read error. CDR3 region: CATSGEGLNSNQPQHF. CDR3 DNA sequence: TGTGCCACCAGCGGAGAGGGACTGAATAGCAATCAGCCCCAGCATTTT. The chain employs TRBV15 and TRBJ1-5; possibly TRBD1 for D (5 bases). CDR1 and CDR2 (germline): LNHNV, YYDKDF (reference sequence). The CDR3 covers 16 residues. Combining the CDR3 with reference TRBV15 and TRBJ1-5 gives the whole variable domain DAMVIQNPRYQVTQFGKPVTLSCSQTLNHNVMYWYQQKSSQAPKLLFHYYDKDFNNEADTPDNFQSRRPNTSFCFLDIRSPGLGDTAMYLCATSGEGLNSNQPQHFGDGTRLSIL.

This clone was detected a few times. The chain recombines TRBV6-5 with TRBJ1-5; 8 nucleotides agree with TRBD1. V lost 0 bases to trimming and J lost 7 bases; unmatched junction nucleotides: 5. The CDR3 has 15 amino acids. Per the germline V gene, CDR1 is MNHEY and CDR2 is SVGAGI. For the CDR3, the DNA is TGTGCCAGCAGTTACTCAGCAGGGGGCGGGCAGCCCCAGCATTTT. Translating gives CASSYSAGGGQPQHF.

A single count supports this clone. The CDR3 sequence: CASSSRDRRETQYF. CDR3 coding DNA: TGTGCCAGCAGCTCACGGGACAGAAGGGAGACCCAGTACTTC. This sequence joins TRBV11-3 and TRBJ2-5, with 7 bases aligning to TRBD1. There are 14 residues in the CDR3. V shed 4 bases and J 5 bases; nucleotides not matched to a gene: 7. The germline V gene encodes CDR1 SGHNT and CDR2 YENEEA.

V is TRBV28 and J is TRBJ2-7; D may be TRBD2 (5 bases). CDR1 and CDR2 (germline): MDHEN, SYDVKM. The CDR3 sequence is 12 residues long. Between the trimmed V and J ends, which lost 8 bases and 2 bases, there was a span of 10 bases. CDR3 residues: CASVTGTYEQYF. The CDR3 nucleotides read TGTGCCAGCGTTACGGGGACCTACGAGCAGTACTTC. The variable domain in full, completed from reference TRBV28 and TRBJ2-7, reads DVKVTQSSRYLVKRTGEKVFLECVQDMDHENMFWYRQDPGLGLRLIYFSYDVKMKEKGDIPEGYSVSREKKERFSLILESASTNQTSMYLCASVTGTYEQYFGPGTRLTVT.

This chain links TRBV25-1 with TRBJ2-3; 7 nucleotides align to TRBD1. Germline trimming cut 4 bases from V and 7 bases from J; bases unmatched to any gene: 2. CDR3 length equals 12 residues. The V gene's germline CDR1 is MGHDK and CDR2 SYGVNS. CDR3 DNA sequence: TGTGCCAGCAGTGCGACAGGGCATACGCAGTATTTT. It specifies CASSATGHTQYF.

V and J are TRBV28 and TRBJ2-6; no reliable D call. The CDR3 is 16 residues long. V was shortened by 2 bases and J by 1 base, with 9 bases between the two germline ends. Germline CDR1 and CDR2: MDHEN and SYDVKM. CDR3 nucleotide sequence: TGTGCCAGCAGTTTAAGACAATTTTCTGGGGCCAACGTCCTGACTTTC. This codes for CASSLRQFSGANVLTF.

This chain connects TRBV2 to TRBJ2-6; 9 bases fit TRBD1. The CDR3 covers 17 residues. Germline lookup yields CDR1 SNHLY and CDR2 FYNNEI. J was trimmed by 2 bases and V by 6 bases; bases with no gene match: 8. The CDR3 reads CASREQGAVAGANVLTF. DNA for the CDR3: TGTGCCAGCAGGGAACAGGGGGCGGTGGCTGGGGCCAACGTCCTGACTTTC. The full variable domain, rest sourced from reference TRBV2 and TRBJ2-6, is EPEVTQTPSHQVTQMGQEVILRCVPISNHLYFYWYRQILGQKVEFLVSFYNNEISEKSEIFDDQFSVERPDGSNFTLKIRSTKLEDSAMYFCASREQGAVAGANVLTFGAGSRLTVL.

The CDR3 sequence is CASSLYSTGAKNIQYF. Here the CDR3 DNA reads TGTGCCAGCAGTTTATACTCGACAGGGGCCAAAAACATTCAGTACTTC. The V gene is TRBV28, the J gene TRBJ2-4, with TRBD1 identical over 7 bases. Trimming removed 1 base from V and 1 base from J; junction bases left unmatched: 4. Germline V lookup: CDR1 MDHEN, CDR2 SYDVKM. The length of the CDR3 is 16 residues.

A few counts support this clone. The rearrangement joins TRBV4-2 to TRBJ1-1; possibly TRBD1 for D (5 bases). Germline CDR1 LGHNA, CDR2 YNFKEQ. V was trimmed by 6 bases and J by 4 bases, leaving 9 bases between them. The CDR3 is 12 residues long. CDR3 sequence: CASSGASTEAFF. For the CDR3, the DNA is TGTGCCAGCAGTGGGGCGAGCACTGAAGCTTTCTTT.

J is TRBJ1-2 and V is TRBV6-5, with D possibly matching TRBD1 (6 bases). This CDR3 contains 13 residues. Trimming removed 6 bases at V and 6 bases at J, with 14 bases between. Per germline, CDR1 MNHEY and CDR2 SVGAGI. The CDR3 sequence: CASSPGTKNGYTF. CDR3 nucleotide sequence: TGTGCCAGCAGCCCCGGGACAAAAAATGGCTACACCTTC.

This clone came up once. The chain is built from TRBV7-2 and TRBJ1-4; 10 nucleotides line up with TRBD1. The V gene end was trimmed by 5 bases and the J gene end by 7 bases; junction bases not matched to a gene: 7. The CDR3 is made up of 15 amino acids. In germline, CDR1 is SGHTA, CDR2 FQGNSA. The CDR3 protein is CASSPGRTGGEKLFF. The CDR3 DNA reads as TGTGCCAGCAGCCCGGGTAGGACAGGGGGTGAAAAACTGTTTTTT.

The chain joins TRBV7-2 to TRBJ2-3, with 10 bases matching TRBD2. Germline V gene lookup returns CDR1 SGHTA and CDR2 FQGNSA. J was trimmed by 0 bases and V by 2 bases; bases with no gene match: 5. The CDR3 totals 17 residues. The CDR3 sequence is CASSLPSGGPSTDTQYF. CDR3 in DNA: TGTGCCAGCAGCTTACCTAGCGGGGGTCCTAGCACAGATACGCAGTATTTT.

J is TRBJ1-1 and V is TRBV5-8, with D possibly matching TRBD1 (6 bases). Deletions cut 5 bases from V and 4 bases from J, with 12 bases between. This CDR3 contains 13 residues. The V gene's germline CDR1 is SGHTS and CDR2 YDEGEE. Here the CDR3 reads CASRLTGSTEAFF. The CDR3 DNA follows: TGTGCCAGCAGGCTCACAGGGAGCACTGAAGCTTTCTTT. The full variable domain, its missing parts supplied by reference TRBV5-8 and TRBJ1-1, is EAGVTQSPTHLIKTRGQQATLRCSPISGHTSVYWYQQALGLGLQFLLWYDEGEERNRGNFPPRFSGRQFPNYSSELNVNALELEDSALYLCASRLTGSTEAFFGQGTRLTVV.

This chain joins TRBV6-1 and TRBJ1-2; D gene unclear. Germline lookup yields CDR1 MNHNS and CDR2 SASEGT. V was trimmed by 0 bases and J by 6 bases, leaving 8 bases between them. This CDR3 is built from 13 residues. The CDR3 is CASSEARVHGYTF. CDR3 sequence (DNA): TGTGCCAGCAGTGAAGCCCGGGTCCATGGCTACACCTTC.

The chain recombines TRBV19 with TRBJ1-2, with a possible D match to TRBD1 (6 bases). Germline values: CDR1 LNHDA, CDR2 SQIVND (reference sequence). The CDR3 extends over 13 amino acids. V lost 6 bases, J lost 8 bases, and 16 bases lay in between. The CDR3 reads CASSPTGFGGYTF. CDR3 nucleotides: TGTGCCAGTAGCCCAACAGGGTTCGGGGGCTACACCTTC.

In its sample, this clone is medium-sized. The genes are TRBV6-1 and TRBJ1-5; 8 nucleotides match TRBD1. The V gene end was trimmed by 4 bases and the J gene end by 4 bases; junction bases not matched to a gene: 0. The CDR3 has 13 amino acids. Germline V gene sequence: CDR1 MNHNS, CDR2 SASEGT. The chain's CDR3 is CASSGTGNQPQHF. CDR3 coding DNA: TGTGCCAGCAGTGGGACAGGGAATCAGCCCCAGCATTTT.

The chain uses TRBV5-6 and TRBJ1-6; maybe TRBD1 (6 bases). V lost 0 bases and J lost 5, with 9 bases in between. Germline-derived CDR1 and CDR2 are SGHDT and YYEEEE. The CDR3 consists of 15 residues. The CDR3 spells CASSLVQGDNSPLHF. The CDR3 DNA follows: TGTGCCAGCAGCTTGGTACAGGGCGATAATTCACCCCTCCACTTT.

The gene calls are TRBV19 and TRBJ2-4; TRBD1 aligns across 8 bases. Trimming at V came to 5 bases and at J to 11 bases, leaving 11 bases not matched to a gene. There are 14 residues in the CDR3. Germline CDR1 and CDR2: LNHDA and SQIVND (reference sequence). DNA for the CDR3: TGTGCCAGTAGTCCTGGACAGGGCGAGAAGGTTCAGTACTTC. Translation gives CASSPGQGEKVQYF.

V and J are TRBV7-9 and TRBJ2-7; tentatively, D is TRBD1 (6 bases). Germline V gene data show CDR1 as SEHNR and CDR2 as FQNEAQ (reference sequence). This CDR3 is 16 amino acids long. Between the trimmed V and J ends, which lost 5 bases and 2 bases, there was a span of 19 bases. CDR3 bases: TGTGCCAGCAGCGTCTCCCTTGGGGACACCACCTACGAGCAGTACTTC. Protein product: CASSVSLGDTTYEQYF. Filled out from reference TRBV7-9 and TRBJ2-7, the complete variable domain reads DTGVSQNPRHKITKRGQNVTFRCDPISEHNRLYWYRQTLGQGPEFLTYFQNEAQLEKSRLLSDRFSAERPKGSFSTLEIQRTEQGDSAMYLCASSVSLGDTTYEQYFGPGTRLTVT.

This chain links TRBV2 with TRBJ2-5; D perhaps matches TRBD2 (6 bases). The V gene lost 3 bases and the J gene lost 5 bases, with 10 bases spanning the gap. CDR1 is SNHLY and CDR2 is FYNNEI in the germline V gene. This CDR3 region has 13 residues. In DNA form, the CDR3 reads TGTGCCAGCAGTGAGTTCCTAGCGGAGACCCAGTACTTC. Translation: CASSEFLAETQYF.

The chain has TRBV2 and TRBJ2-3; D is perhaps TRBD2 (5 bases). The V and J ends lost 7 bases and 1 base respectively, with 6 bases between them. From germline, CDR1 is SNHLY and CDR2 FYNNEI. CDR3 size: 12 residues. The CDR3 spells CASNSGTDTQYF. For the CDR3, the DNA is TGTGCCAGCAATAGCGGCACAGATACGCAGTATTTT.

This clone was recorded only once. The rearrangement joins TRBV10-3 to TRBJ1-1; 8 positions match TRBD1. The germline CDR1 and CDR2 sequences are ENHRY and SYGVKD. The CDR3 runs 14 residues. Trimming cost V 6 bases and J 4 bases; bases outside gene matches: 7. CDR3 amino acids: CAIRDRTGSTEAFF. CDR3 DNA: TGTGCCATCAGGGACCGGACAGGGAGCACTGAAGCTTTCTTT.